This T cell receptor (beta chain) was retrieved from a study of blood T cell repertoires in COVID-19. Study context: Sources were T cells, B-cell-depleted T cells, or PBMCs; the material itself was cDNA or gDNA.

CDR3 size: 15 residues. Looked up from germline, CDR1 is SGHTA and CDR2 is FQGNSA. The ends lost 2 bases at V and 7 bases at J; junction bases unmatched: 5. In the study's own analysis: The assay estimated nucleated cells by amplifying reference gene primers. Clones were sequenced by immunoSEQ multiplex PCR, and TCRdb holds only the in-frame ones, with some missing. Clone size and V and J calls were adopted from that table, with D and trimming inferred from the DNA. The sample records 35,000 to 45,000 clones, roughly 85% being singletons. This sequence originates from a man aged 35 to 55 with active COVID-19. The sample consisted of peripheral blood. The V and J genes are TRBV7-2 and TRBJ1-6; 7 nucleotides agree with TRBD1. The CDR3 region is CASSLSAGGNSPLHF. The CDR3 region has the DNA TGTGCCAGCAGCTTATCGGCAGGGGGGAATTCACCCCTCCACTTT.